This T cell receptor beta chain comes out of a study of vaccination effects on CD4 cells after COVID-19. Study outcomes and limitations: Only 1 of 255 vaccine-induced clones from healthy vaccinees cross-reacted with common cold coronaviruses. The study enrolled few convalescent patients and sampled no early post-infection timepoints.

Clones were read by immunoSEQ multiplex PCR, and TCRdb kept only the in-frame ones, dropping some. The table includes tens of thousands of clones, roughly four fifths detected once. Having been cultured for less than 12 days, the cells underwent CD4+ T cell isolation. Vaccinated recipients, who were negative for nucleocapsid antibodies, had no history of SARS-CoV-2 infection. Concerning this clone itself: Its matching antigen is unknown.

Per the germline V gene, CDR1 is SGHRS and CDR2 is YFSETQ. Trimming cost V 1 base and J 7 bases, with 9 bases left between them. The CDR3 loop spans 14 amino acids. The rearrangement joins TRBV5-1 to TRBJ1-6; tentatively, D is TRBD1 (5 bases). The material sequenced was CD4+ T cells from PBMCs cultured without peptide, taken before COVID-19 vaccination. The sequence was collected from a human donor who received a COVID-19 vaccine. CDR3 DNA: TGCGCCAGCAGCTTGTCGGGGGGGAATTCACCCCTCCACTTT. This sequence encodes CASSLSGGNSPLHF.